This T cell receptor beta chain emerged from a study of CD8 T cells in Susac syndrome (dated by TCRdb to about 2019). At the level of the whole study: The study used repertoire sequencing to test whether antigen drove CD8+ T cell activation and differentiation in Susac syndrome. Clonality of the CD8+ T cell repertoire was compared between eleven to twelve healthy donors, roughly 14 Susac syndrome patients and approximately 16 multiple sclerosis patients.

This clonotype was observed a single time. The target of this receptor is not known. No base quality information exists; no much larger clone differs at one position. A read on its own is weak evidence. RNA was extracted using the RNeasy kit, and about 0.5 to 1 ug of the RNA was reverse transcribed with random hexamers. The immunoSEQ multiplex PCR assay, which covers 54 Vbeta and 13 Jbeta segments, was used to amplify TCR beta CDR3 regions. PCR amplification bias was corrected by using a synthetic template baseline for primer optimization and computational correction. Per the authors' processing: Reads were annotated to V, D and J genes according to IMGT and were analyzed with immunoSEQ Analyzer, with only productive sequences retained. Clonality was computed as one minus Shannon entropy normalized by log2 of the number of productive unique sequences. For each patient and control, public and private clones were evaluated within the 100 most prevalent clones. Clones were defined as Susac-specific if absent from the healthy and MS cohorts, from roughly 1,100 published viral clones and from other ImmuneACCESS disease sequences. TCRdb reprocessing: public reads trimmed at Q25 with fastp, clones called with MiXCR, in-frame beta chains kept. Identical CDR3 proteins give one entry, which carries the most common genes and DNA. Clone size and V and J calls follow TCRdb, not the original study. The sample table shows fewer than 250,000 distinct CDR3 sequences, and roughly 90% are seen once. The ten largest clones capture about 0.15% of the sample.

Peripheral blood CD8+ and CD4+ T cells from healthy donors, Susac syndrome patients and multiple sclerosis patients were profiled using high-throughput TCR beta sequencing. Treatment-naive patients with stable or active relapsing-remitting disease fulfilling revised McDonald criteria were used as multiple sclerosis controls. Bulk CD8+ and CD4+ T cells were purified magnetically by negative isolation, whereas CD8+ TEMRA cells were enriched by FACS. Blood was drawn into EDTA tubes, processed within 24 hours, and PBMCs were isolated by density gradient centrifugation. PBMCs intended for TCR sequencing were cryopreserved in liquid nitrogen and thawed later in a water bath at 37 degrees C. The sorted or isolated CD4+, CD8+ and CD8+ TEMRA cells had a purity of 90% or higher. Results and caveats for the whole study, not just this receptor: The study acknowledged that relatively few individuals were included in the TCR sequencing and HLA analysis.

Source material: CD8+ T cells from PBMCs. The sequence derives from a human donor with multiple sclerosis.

The bases are TGTGCCAGCATCTTCGGTGGGAATGAGCAGTTCTTC. The translation is CASIFGGNEQFF. The rearrangement joined TRBV5-6 to TRBJ2-1; no D gene is confidently identified. Including cysteine and phenylalanine, the CDR3 has 12 amino acids. Only the CDR3 DNA is retained, 36 bases long and in frame from the first base. Trimming takes 6 bases from V and 7 bases from J, and the germline ends sit 11 bases apart. The germline V gene yields SGHDT for CDR1 and YYEEEE for CDR2.